This T cell receptor beta chain was sequenced for a study of blood T cell repertoires in COVID-19. Study overall: The origin of the acute and convalescent COVID-19 samples was the United States, Italy and Spain.

V was pared by 0 bases and J by 0 bases, with 11 bases between. CDR1 is MGHRA, CDR2 YSYEKL, per germline. CDR3 length equals 16 residues. This clone was detected only once. TCRdb's copy holds only in-frame clones and misses some; the assay was immunoSEQ multiplex PCR. The table shows approximately 250,000 clones, with approximately 87% occurring only once. This clonotype was obtained from a human donor in a cohort sampled during active COVID-19. V usage is TRBV4-1 and J usage is TRBJ2-5; tentative D call: TRBD1 (6 bases). The sequencing sample was made of peripheral blood. The CDR3 bases are TGCGCCAGCAGCCAAGATACAGGGATGTACCAAGAGACCCAGTACTTC. Protein sequence: CASSQDTGMYQETQYF.